The rows below give T cell receptor beta chains drawn from one sample of a study of cytomegalovirus exposure and HLA in healthy donors. Assay: immunoSEQ multiplex PCR; the TCRdb copy retains only in-frame clones and omits some. This sample carries 150,000 to 200,000 clones, about 62% of them seen once, and the ten largest clones take about 2.9%. What was sequenced was PBMCs. These TCRs come from a man aged 40-49 years in good health and CMV-seronegative. Each CDR3 is given without its conserved first and last residue.

>TRBV19|TRBJ1-3
ASSRFLLSGNTIY
>TRBV5-1|TRBJ1-4
ASSLGPGNEKLF
>TRBV7-8|.
ASSLAHINYEQY
>TRBV18|TRBJ2-2
ASSTGVPSATGELF
>TRBV4-2|TRBJ1-3
ASSQPGIVQGNTIY
>TRBV7-2|TRBJ2-5
ASSLVSPEETQY
>TRBV27|TRBJ1-2
ASSFRGNYGYT
>TRBV5-4|TRBJ2-3
ASSLHSLYDPSTDTQY
>TRBV4-1|TRBJ1-2
ASSQEDGTGLLYGYT
>TRBV19|TRBJ2-5
ASSTLGQGEETQY
>TRBV11-2|TRBJ1-1
ASSFPQGAAF
>TRBV28|TRBJ2-2
ASSFSGANTGELF
>TRBV5-6|TRBJ2-7
ASSLLAGVYEQY
>TRBV27|TRBJ1-6
ASGWAIALYNSPLH
>TRBV7-9|TRBJ2-7
ASSLEGGPYEQY
>TRBV7-9|TRBJ2-2
ASSPNRDTGELF
>TRBV5-4|TRBJ2-7
ASSFLAGAEDYEQY